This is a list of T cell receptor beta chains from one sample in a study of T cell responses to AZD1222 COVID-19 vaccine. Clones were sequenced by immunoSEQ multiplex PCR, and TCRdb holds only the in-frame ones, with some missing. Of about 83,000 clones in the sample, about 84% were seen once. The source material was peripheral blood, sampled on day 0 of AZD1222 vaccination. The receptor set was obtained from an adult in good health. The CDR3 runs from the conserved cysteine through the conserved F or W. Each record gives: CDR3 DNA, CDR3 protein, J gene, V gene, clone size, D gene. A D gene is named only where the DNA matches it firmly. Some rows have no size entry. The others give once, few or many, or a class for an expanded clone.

CDR3 DNA: TGTGCCAGCAGACTTCCTCTAGCGGGAGGGTACAATGAGCAGTTCTTC; CDR3 protein: CASRLPLAGGYNEQFF; J gene: TRBJ2-1; V gene: TRBV28; clone size: .; D gene: TRBD2
CDR3 DNA: TGTGCCAGCAGGCTTGGGGGGGACGGAAACACCATATATTTT; CDR3 protein: CASRLGGDGNTIYF; J gene: TRBJ1-3; V gene: TRBV6-5; clone size: .; D gene: .
CDR3 DNA: TGTGCCAGCAGCTTAGCGGCCGGCGCGCCTAACTATGGCTACACCTTC; CDR3 protein: CASSLAAGAPNYGYTF; J gene: TRBJ1-2; V gene: TRBV7-2; clone size: .; D gene: .
CDR3 DNA: TGTGCCAGCAGCTTATCAGCCTCTGGGGCCAACGTCCTGACTTTC; CDR3 protein: CASSLSASGANVLTF; J gene: TRBJ2-6; V gene: TRBV7-2; clone size: .; D gene: .
CDR3 DNA: TGTGCCAGCAGTTATGGGACAGGGTCGTGGGGCGAGCAGTACTTC; CDR3 protein: CASSYGTGSWGEQYF; J gene: TRBJ2-7; V gene: TRBV27; clone size: .; D gene: TRBD1
CDR3 DNA: TGCGCCAGCAGCTCGGGACGGGGCGGGAGGACAGATACGCAGTATTTT; CDR3 protein: CASSSGRGGRTDTQYF; J gene: TRBJ2-3; V gene: TRBV5-1; clone size: .; D gene: TRBD2
CDR3 DNA: TGTGCCAGCAGCTATACCCCCCAGGGAATGGATACGCAGTATTTT; CDR3 protein: CASSYTPQGMDTQYF; J gene: TRBJ2-3; V gene: TRBV3-1/TRBV3-2; clone size: .; D gene: .
CDR3 DNA: TGTGCCAGCAGTTCCCGAGGTTATGGAGATACGCAGTATTTT; CDR3 protein: CASSSRGYGDTQYF; J gene: TRBJ2-3; V gene: TRBV6-5; clone size: .; D gene: .
CDR3 DNA: TGTGCCAGCAGCCAAGATCACGGCAGGCCGCAGTATTTT; CDR3 protein: CASSQDHGRPQYF; J gene: TRBJ2-3; V gene: TRBV3-1/TRBV3-2; clone size: .; D gene: .
CDR3 DNA: TGTGCCAGCACCCCGGCCAGACCTGACTACACCTTC; CDR3 protein: CASTPARPDYTF; J gene: TRBJ1-2; V gene: TRBV13; clone size: .; D gene: .
CDR3 DNA: TGCGCCAGCAGCCTGACAGGAATCTACGAGCAGTACTTC; CDR3 protein: CASSLTGIYEQYF; J gene: TRBJ2-7; V gene: TRBV4-1; clone size: .; D gene: .
CDR3 DNA: TGTGCCAGCAGCCAAGATCTTGCTGGAAGCTCCTACGAGCAGTACTTC; CDR3 protein: CASSQDLAGSSYEQYF; J gene: TRBJ2-7; V gene: TRBV4-2; clone size: .; D gene: .
CDR3 DNA: TGCGCCAGCAGCGAGCATACTAACACTGAAGCTTTCTTT; CDR3 protein: CASSEHTNTEAFF; J gene: TRBJ1-1; V gene: TRBV10-1; clone size: .; D gene: .
CDR3 DNA: TGTGCCAGTAGTGTGGACCACAGGGGTAATAATTCACCCCTCCACTTT; CDR3 protein: CASSVDHRGNNSPLHF; J gene: TRBJ1-6; V gene: TRBV19; clone size: few; D gene: TRBD1
CDR3 DNA: TGTGCCGGTACCGGGACAGGCACCTACGAGCAGTACTTC; CDR3 protein: CAGTGTGTYEQYF; J gene: TRBJ2-7; V gene: TRBV5-8; clone size: .; D gene: TRBD1
CDR3 DNA: TGTGCCTGGAGGGCCGGCAACTATGGCTACACCTTC; CDR3 protein: CAWRAGNYGYTF; J gene: TRBJ1-2; V gene: TRBV30; clone size: .; D gene: .
CDR3 DNA: TGTGCCAGCAGAGGACACTGGTTGAACACTGAAGCTTTCTTT; CDR3 protein: CASRGHWLNTEAFF; J gene: TRBJ1-1; V gene: TRBV6-4; clone size: .; D gene: .
CDR3 DNA: TGTGCCTGGAGTACAGGGGCAGCCTACGAGCAGTACTTC; CDR3 protein: CAWSTGAAYEQYF; J gene: TRBJ2-7; V gene: TRBV30; clone size: .; D gene: TRBD1
CDR3 DNA: TGTGCCAGTAGTCTCGGACTAGACTACGAGCAGTACTTC; CDR3 protein: CASSLGLDYEQYF; J gene: TRBJ2-7; V gene: TRBV19; clone size: .; D gene: TRBD2
CDR3 DNA: TGTGCCAGCAGCTTCAACTACCGGGACAGGGAAAATGAGCAGTTCTTC; CDR3 protein: CASSFNYRDRENEQFF; J gene: TRBJ2-1; V gene: TRBV7-9; clone size: .; D gene: TRBD1
CDR3 DNA: TGTGCCAGCAGCCAAGTACGACGGGGGGCCGGTGGCTACACCTTC; CDR3 protein: CASSQVRRGAGGYTF; J gene: TRBJ1-2; V gene: TRBV3-1/TRBV3-2; clone size: .; D gene: .
CDR3 DNA: TGTGCCAGCAGCTTAGCGACGGGGGTTGGAGCTTTCTTT; CDR3 protein: CASSLATGVGAFF; J gene: TRBJ1-1; V gene: TRBV7-9; clone size: .; D gene: .
CDR3 DNA: TGTGCCACCAGTGCCCTCCCTACTAGCGGTTCCTACAATGAGCAGTTCTTC; CDR3 protein: CATSALPTSGSYNEQFF; J gene: TRBJ2-1; V gene: TRBV24-1; clone size: once; D gene: TRBD2
CDR3 DNA: TGCAGTGCTAGTCACCCAGGGAATTATGGCTACACCTTC; CDR3 protein: CSASHPGNYGYTF; J gene: TRBJ1-2; V gene: TRBV20-1; clone size: once; D gene: .
CDR3 DNA: TGCAGCGTTGCGGGGGGCACTATTCGGACTAGCGGGGACTACAATGAGCAGTTCTTC; CDR3 protein: CSVAGGTIRTSGDYNEQFF; J gene: TRBJ2-1; V gene: TRBV29-1; clone size: once; D gene: TRBD2
CDR3 DNA: TGCGCCAGCAGCTACCTTGGGGGAACGGATACGCAGTATTTT; CDR3 protein: CASSYLGGTDTQYF; J gene: TRBJ2-3; V gene: TRBV5-1; clone size: .; D gene: .
CDR3 DNA: TGTGCCAGCAGCGTAGGCGGAGGGTATACTGAAGCTTTCTTT; CDR3 protein: CASSVGGGYTEAFF; J gene: TRBJ1-1; V gene: TRBV9; clone size: .; D gene: .
CDR3 DNA: TGTGCCAGCAGTCCACCAGCTCAGCCCCAGCATTTT; CDR3 protein: CASSPPAQPQHF; J gene: TRBJ1-5; V gene: TRBV28; clone size: .; D gene: .
CDR3 DNA: TGTGCCAGCAGTTCCGGACAGGGGGGGTACAATGAGCAGTTCTTC; CDR3 protein: CASSSGQGGYNEQFF; J gene: TRBJ2-1; V gene: TRBV27; clone size: few; D gene: TRBD1